This is a list of T cell receptor beta chains from one sample in a study of Ad26.COV2.S vaccination and SARS-CoV-2 variants. Assay: immunoSEQ multiplex PCR; the TCRdb copy retains only in-frame clones and omits some. The sample has roughly 500,000 clones; 80% to 90% are singletons. Sequenced here: peripheral blood, sampled in a trial of Ad26.COV2.S vaccine versus placebo. The source is a person aged 18-65 years who received the Ad26.COV2.S COVID-19 vaccine or a placebo. Each CDR3 is given with its conserved first and last residue. A D gene is named only where the DNA matches it firmly. The size entry is marked missing in some rows and otherwise reads once, few, many or a size class.

v_gene: TRBV7-3
j_gene: TRBJ1-1
d_gene: NA
abundance: once
CDR3nt: TGTGCCAGCAGCTTCAGCGGTAGCACTGAAGCTTTCTTT
CDR3aa: CASSFSGSTEAFF

v_gene: TRBV7-8
j_gene: TRBJ2-1
d_gene: NA
abundance: NA
CDR3nt: TGTGCCAGCAGCTTAGTGGACACCTACAATGAGCAGTTCTTC
CDR3aa: CASSLVDTYNEQFF

v_gene: TRBV29-1
j_gene: TRBJ2-1
d_gene: TRBD1
abundance: NA
CDR3nt: TGCAGCGCCGAGGGGGCTGACAATGAGCAGTTCTTC
CDR3aa: CSAEGADNEQFF

v_gene: TRBV7-3
j_gene: TRBJ2-1
d_gene: NA
abundance: NA
CDR3nt: TGTGCCAGCAGCATAAAGTGGGGGAATGAGCAGTTCTTC
CDR3aa: CASSIKWGNEQFF

v_gene: TRBV9
j_gene: TRBJ2-7
d_gene: TRBD1
abundance: NA
CDR3nt: TGTGCCAGCAGCCCCAGATTAGGGGGCCCCTCCGGCGAGCAGTACTTC
CDR3aa: CASSPRLGGPSGEQYF

v_gene: TRBV3-1/TRBV3-2
j_gene: TRBJ2-1
d_gene: NA
abundance: NA
CDR3nt: TGTGCCAGCAGCCCGGGACATAATATCTACAATGAGCAGTTCTTC
CDR3aa: CASSPGHNIYNEQFF

v_gene: TRBV30
j_gene: TRBJ2-5
d_gene: NA
abundance: NA
CDR3nt: TGTGCCTGGACTAGATGGGAGACCCAGTACTTC
CDR3aa: CAWTRWETQYF

v_gene: TRBV4-2
j_gene: TRBJ2-1
d_gene: NA
abundance: once
CDR3nt: TGTGCCAGCAGCCAAGACTGGCAGGGTGGGTCCGGTGAGCAGTTCTTC
CDR3aa: CASSQDWQGGSGEQFF

v_gene: TRBV4-2
j_gene: TRBJ2-3
d_gene: TRBD2
abundance: NA
CDR3nt: TGTGCCAGCAGCCCCACAAGCGGGGGAAGCACAGATACGCAGTATTTT
CDR3aa: CASSPTSGGSTDTQYF

v_gene: TRBV5-1
j_gene: TRBJ1-5
d_gene: NA
abundance: NA
CDR3nt: TGCGCCAGCGTGCGGTTTGGGGCTAGCAATCAGCCCCAGCATTTT
CDR3aa: CASVRFGASNQPQHF

v_gene: TRBV5-1
j_gene: TRBJ1-1
d_gene: TRBD1
abundance: NA
CDR3nt: TGCGCCAGCAGTTCGGACAGGGGCACTGAAGCTTTCTTT
CDR3aa: CASSSDRGTEAFF

v_gene: TRBV19
j_gene: TRBJ2-7
d_gene: NA
abundance: NA
CDR3nt: TGTGCCAGTACCATTCCCCCCTACGAGCAGTACTTC
CDR3aa: CASTIPPYEQYF

v_gene: TRBV7-9
j_gene: TRBJ2-1
d_gene: TRBD2
abundance: NA
CDR3nt: TGTGCCAGCAGCCCAATGACTAGCGGGAGCACATACAATGAGCAGTTCTTC
CDR3aa: CASSPMTSGSTYNEQFF

v_gene: TRBV6-5
j_gene: TRBJ1-1
d_gene: TRBD1
abundance: once
CDR3nt: TGTGCCAGCAGTTACTCGAATAAGGGGGCGGCTTTCTTT
CDR3aa: CASSYSNKGAAFF

v_gene: TRBV6-6
j_gene: TRBJ1-1
d_gene: NA
abundance: NA
CDR3nt: TGTGCCAGCAGTTCCCGACAGGACACTGAAGCTTTCTTT
CDR3aa: CASSSRQDTEAFF

v_gene: TRBV28
j_gene: TRBJ1-5
d_gene: NA
abundance: NA
CDR3nt: TGTGCCAGCAGCTCCCGGGACAACAATCAGCCCCAGCATTTT
CDR3aa: CASSSRDNNQPQHF

v_gene: TRBV19
j_gene: TRBJ2-1
d_gene: TRBD2
abundance: NA
CDR3nt: TGTGCCAGTAGGGGAATAGCGGGAGAGTCCTACAATGAGCAGTTCTTC
CDR3aa: CASRGIAGESYNEQFF

v_gene: TRBV9
j_gene: TRBJ2-5
d_gene: NA
abundance: NA
CDR3nt: TGTGCCAGCAGCCATAACACCGAAGAGACCCAGTACTTC
CDR3aa: CASSHNTEETQYF

v_gene: TRBV6-2/TRBV6-3
j_gene: TRBJ1-5
d_gene: NA
abundance: NA
CDR3nt: TGTGCCAGCAGTTACGGTGGTTATCAGCCCCAGCATTTT
CDR3aa: CASSYGGYQPQHF

v_gene: TRBV5-5
j_gene: TRBJ2-7
d_gene: NA
abundance: NA
CDR3nt: TGTGCCAGCAGCTTGAATATCGACGAGCAGTACTTC
CDR3aa: CASSLNIDEQYF

v_gene: TRBV4-3
j_gene: TRBJ2-5
d_gene: NA
abundance: once
CDR3nt: TGCGCCAGCAGCTTAGGGGTTTTGGGCGAGACCCAGTACTTC
CDR3aa: CASSLGVLGETQYF

v_gene: TRBV20-1
j_gene: TRBJ2-3
d_gene: NA
abundance: NA
CDR3nt: TGCAGTGCTAGTACTAGCACAAGCACAGATACGCAGTATTTT
CDR3aa: CSASTSTSTDTQYF

v_gene: TRBV10-3
j_gene: TRBJ2-4
d_gene: NA
abundance: NA
CDR3nt: TGTGCCATCAGTGGGGGGACCGGGAACATTCAGTACTTC
CDR3aa: CAISGGTGNIQYF

v_gene: TRBV28
j_gene: TRBJ2-1
d_gene: TRBD1
abundance: NA
CDR3nt: TGTGCCAGCAGTGGTACCGGGACAGTCCGTTACAATGAGCAGTTCTTC
CDR3aa: CASSGTGTVRYNEQFF

v_gene: TRBV2
j_gene: TRBJ2-5
d_gene: NA
abundance: NA
CDR3nt: TGTGCCAGCGGGCCACAAGAGACCCAGTACTTC
CDR3aa: CASGPQETQYF

v_gene: TRBV5-5
j_gene: TRBJ1-2
d_gene: NA
abundance: NA
CDR3nt: TGTGCCAGCAGCCTCGGGGGGTTTACTGGCTACACCTTC
CDR3aa: CASSLGGFTGYTF

v_gene: TRBV12-5
j_gene: TRBJ1-2
d_gene: NA
abundance: NA
CDR3nt: TGTGCTAGTGGTTTGGGCCGGGGACGAGCGTATGGCTACACCTTC
CDR3aa: CASGLGRGRAYGYTF

v_gene: TRBV5-1
j_gene: TRBJ2-3
d_gene: TRBD1
abundance: NA
CDR3nt: TGCGCCAGCAGCCTTCCGGGACAGGGAAGAGATACGCAGTATTTT
CDR3aa: CASSLPGQGRDTQYF

v_gene: TRBV18
j_gene: TRBJ1-1
d_gene: NA
abundance: NA
CDR3nt: TGTGCCAGCTCACCACCCTCCCTCGAGAACACTGAAGCTTTCTTT
CDR3aa: CASSPPSLENTEAFF

v_gene: TRBV7-8
j_gene: TRBJ1-1
d_gene: NA
abundance: once
CDR3nt: TGTGCCAGCAGCTTAGACCTCAGGGGATTCACTGAAGCTTTCTTT
CDR3aa: CASSLDLRGFTEAFF

v_gene: TRBV7-8
j_gene: TRBJ1-2
d_gene: NA
abundance: once
CDR3nt: TGTGCCAGCAGCTTAGCGGGGACGAATCGGCGTGGCTACACCTTC
CDR3aa: CASSLAGTNRRGYTF

v_gene: TRBV10-2
j_gene: TRBJ2-3
d_gene: NA
abundance: NA
CDR3nt: TGCGCCAGCAGTGTAAACAGGGTGGCAGATACGCAGTATTTT
CDR3aa: CASSVNRVADTQYF

v_gene: TRBV25-1
j_gene: TRBJ1-1
d_gene: NA
abundance: NA
CDR3nt: TGTGCCAGCAGTGAATTCGGACGGGCCACTGAAGCTTTCTTT
CDR3aa: CASSEFGRATEAFF

v_gene: TRBV29-1
j_gene: TRBJ1-2
d_gene: TRBD1
abundance: once
CDR3nt: TGCAGCGTTCCGGGACAGGAAGGGCCTGGCTACACCTTC
CDR3aa: CSVPGQEGPGYTF

v_gene: TRBV7-3
j_gene: TRBJ2-7
d_gene: NA
abundance: once
CDR3nt: TGTGCCAGCAGCTTCATGGTGGGGGGCCCCTACGAGCAGTACTTC
CDR3aa: CASSFMVGGPYEQYF

v_gene: TRBV25-1
j_gene: TRBJ2-5
d_gene: NA
abundance: NA
CDR3nt: TGTGCCAGCAGTGAGGGGCCGACCCAGTACTTC
CDR3aa: CASSEGPTQYF

v_gene: TRBV20-1
j_gene: TRBJ2-7
d_gene: NA
abundance: NA
CDR3nt: TGCAGTGCTAGAGGCCCTTACGAGCAGTACTTC
CDR3aa: CSARGPYEQYF

v_gene: TRBV7-3
j_gene: TRBJ2-5
d_gene: NA
abundance: once
CDR3nt: TGTGCCAGCAGCTGCCAGACAGCCCAAGAGACCCAGTACTTC
CDR3aa: CASSCQTAQETQYF

v_gene: TRBV2
j_gene: TRBJ1-5
d_gene: NA
abundance: once
CDR3nt: TGTGCCAGCAGTGAGGACCATCAGCCCCAGCATTTT
CDR3aa: CASSEDHQPQHF

v_gene: TRBV5-1
j_gene: TRBJ2-5
d_gene: TRBD1
abundance: NA
CDR3nt: TGCGCCAGCAGCGAGGGGACAGGGGGCCAAGAGACCCAGTACTTC
CDR3aa: CASSEGTGGQETQYF

v_gene: TRBV3-1/TRBV3-2
j_gene: TRBJ1-5
d_gene: NA
abundance: NA
CDR3nt: TGTGCCAGCAGCCAAGAGGATTCGGGGTTGGGAAATCAGCCCCAGCATTTT
CDR3aa: CASSQEDSGLGNQPQHF

v_gene: TRBV5-1
j_gene: TRBJ2-2
d_gene: TRBD1
abundance: NA
CDR3nt: TGCGCCAGCAGCTTCCAGGGGGCGGGCTCCGGGGAGCTGTTTTTT
CDR3aa: CASSFQGAGSGELFF

v_gene: TRBV6-6
j_gene: TRBJ1-4
d_gene: NA
abundance: NA
CDR3nt: TGTGCCAGCAGTTACTTTGCAGGCCAAGGAAGTGAAAAACTGTTTTTT
CDR3aa: CASSYFAGQGSEKLFF

v_gene: TRBV9
j_gene: TRBJ1-3
d_gene: NA
abundance: NA
CDR3nt: TGTGCCAGCAGCGTAGGTACACCAACCTCTGGAAACACCATATATTTT
CDR3aa: CASSVGTPTSGNTIYF

v_gene: TRBV7-2
j_gene: TRBJ1-3
d_gene: NA
abundance: NA
CDR3nt: TGTGCCAGCAGCTTAGCGTACAGTTCCGCTTCTTTT
CDR3aa: CASSLAYSSASF

v_gene: TRBV21-1
j_gene: TRBJ2-2
d_gene: NA
abundance: NA
CDR3nt: TGTGCCAGCAGCAAATCCGACAGGGTCGCGGCCTCGAACACCGGGGAGCTGTTTTTT
CDR3aa: CASSKSDRVAASNTGELFF